This is a list of T cell receptor beta chains from one sample in a study of PD-L1 blockade in urothelial cancer. Profiled with immunoSEQ multiplex PCR; TCRdb holds only in-frame clones, not every one. The sample contains about 52,000 clones, 84% of which appear only once. The input for sequencing was PBMCs, taken around atezolizumab (anti-PD-L1) treatment. These receptors were obtained from a man in his fifties with urothelial cancer. Both conserved end residues are part of each CDR3. D genes are given only for firm matches. Size values are once, few and many counts, or a class for expanded clones, and some rows have none.

D gene	V gene	J gene	clone size	CDR3 DNA	CDR3 protein
TRBD2	TRBV7-3	TRBJ2-1	.	TGTGCCAGCAGCCTTGCGCCACTAGCGGGGGGTGGTGAGCAGTTCTTC	CASSLAPLAGGGEQFF
.	TRBV5-4	TRBJ2-7	medium-sized	TGTGCCAGCAGCAATGACCGAGGGGGCTACGAGCAGTACTTC	CASSNDRGGYEQYF
TRBD1	TRBV6-1	TRBJ1-4	.	TGTGCCAGCAGTGGATTACAGGGGGAGATTAATGAAAAACTGTTTTTT	CASSGLQGEINEKLFF
TRBD1	TRBV14	TRBJ1-4	.	TGTGCCAGCAGCCTAAGGACAGGGGGCTCAGGTACTAATGAAAAACTGTTTTTT	CASSLRTGGSGTNEKLFF
.	TRBV28	TRBJ1-5	.	TGTGCCAGCAGGAGTAGCAATCAGCCCCAGCATTTT	CASRSSNQPQHF
TRBD1	TRBV2	TRBJ1-1	.	TGTGCCAGCCTGGGACAGAACTTACTGAACACTGAAGCTTTCTTT	CASLGQNLLNTEAFF
TRBD2	TRBV7-9	TRBJ2-1	.	TGTGCCAGCAGCCCGGGAAGCCTAGCGGGGGGTGAGCAGTTCTTC	CASSPGSLAGGEQFF
TRBD1	TRBV5-6	TRBJ1-4	.	TGTGCCAGCAGCTTGAGCGTCGGGGGACAGGGGTGGAAACTGTTTTTT	CASSLSVGGQGWKLFF
TRBD1	TRBV10-2	TRBJ2-7	.	TGCGCCAGCGGGGAGTCCACAGGGGCAGCCTACGAGCAGTACTTC	CASGESTGAAYEQYF
.	TRBV25-1	TRBJ1-5	.	TGTGCCAGCAGTGGATGGGGAGGGAATCAGCCCCAGCATTTT	CASSGWGGNQPQHF
.	TRBV27	TRBJ2-5	once	TGTGCCAGCAGCCAACTCGAATCAGAGACCCAGTACTTC	CASSQLESETQYF
TRBD1	TRBV2	TRBJ2-7	.	TGTGCCAGCAGAGGACAGGCCAACCGACTCTACGAGCAGTACTTC	CASRGQANRLYEQYF
.	TRBV5-1	TRBJ2-5	.	TGCGCCAGCAGCTTAGGGGGAGCGCCAAGGGAGACCCAGTACTTC	CASSLGGAPRETQYF
TRBD2	TRBV15	TRBJ2-2	.	TGTGCCACCAGTAAGGCGGGAGGCGGACCCGGGGAGCTGTTTTTT	CATSKAGGGPGELFF
TRBD2	TRBV7-2	TRBJ2-1	.	TGTGCCAGCAGCTCCCGTGGCTGGCGGGGGGGCTTTGAGCAGTTCTTC	CASSSRGWRGGFEQFF
TRBD1	TRBV18	TRBJ2-4	.	TGTGCCAGCTCAACTGGACAGGGGATGGGAAACATTCAGTACTTC	CASSTGQGMGNIQYF
.	TRBV11-2	TRBJ2-3	few	TGTGCCAGCGCCCCTAGGGATACGCAGTATTTT	CASAPRDTQYF
TRBD1	TRBV5-1	TRBJ2-7	.	TGCGCCAGCAGCTTGCGGCAGGGGGCCTACGAGCAGTACTTC	CASSLRQGAYEQYF
TRBD2	TRBV5-6	TRBJ2-5	.	TGTGCCAGCAGCTGGGGGACTAGCGGGAGGGCTGAGACCCAGTACTTC	CASSWGTSGRAETQYF
.	TRBV19	TRBJ1-2	.	TGTGCCAGTAGTATCTCCCTGCGTGGCTACACCTTC	CASSISLRGYTF
.	TRBV18	TRBJ2-7	few	TGTGCCAGCTCACACACGACAGGACCAACTCCCTACGAGCAGTACTTC	CASSHTTGPTPYEQYF
.	TRBV7-6	TRBJ2-3	.	TGTGCCAGCAGCTTAGGGCTCTCAGATACGCAGTATTTT	CASSLGLSDTQYF
TRBD2	TRBV9	TRBJ2-3	.	TGTGCCAGCAGCGTCGATGGGGGGATAGCGGGAGTAAAAGATACGCAGTATTTT	CASSVDGGIAGVKDTQYF
.	TRBV6-5	TRBJ2-2	.	TGTGCCAGCAAAAGCGGACTGGGGAACACCGGGGAGCTGTTTTTT	CASKSGLGNTGELFF
.	TRBV7-9	TRBJ2-5	.	TGTGCCATCCAGTCCCCCGAAGAGACCCAGTACTTC	CAIQSPEETQYF
TRBD1	TRBV7-9	TRBJ1-1	few	TGTGCCAGCAGCCCAGACAGGGCGAACACTGAAGCTTTCTTT	CASSPDRANTEAFF
TRBD1	TRBV15	TRBJ2-2	.	TGTGCCACCAGCACTGCTGGATCGGCAGGGGGTTTTGCCGGGGAGCTGTTTTTT	CATSTAGSAGGFAGELFF
.	TRBV5-4	TRBJ2-5	.	TGTGCCAGCAGCGGGGTGGGGGCACCACAAGAGACCCAGTACTTC	CASSGVGAPQETQYF
TRBD2	TRBV7-7	TRBJ2-5	.	TGTGCCAGCAGCTTGGGGACTAGCGGGACGCGGGAGACCCAGTACTTC	CASSLGTSGTRETQYF
TRBD1	TRBV11-2	TRBJ2-7	once	TGTGCCAGCAGGGAAAGCAGACAGGGGGCCTACGAGCAGTACTTC	CASRESRQGAYEQYF
.	TRBV5-1	TRBJ1-1	.	TGCGCCAGCAGCTTGTTCGGAGGTGAAGCTTTCTTT	CASSLFGGEAFF
TRBD2	TRBV11-2	TRBJ2-3	.	TGTGCCAGCAGCTTAGCGGGAGGAGGTACAGATACGCAGTATTTT	CASSLAGGGTDTQYF
.	TRBV25-1	TRBJ2-5	few	TGTGCCAGCAGTGTCGACATGGTCAAGGAGACCCAGTACTTC	CASSVDMVKETQYF
TRBD1	TRBV4-1	TRBJ2-7	.	TGCGCCAGCAGCCAAGATACTCTTATGGGGACAGGGGCCTACGAGCAGTACTTC	CASSQDTLMGTGAYEQYF
TRBD2	TRBV7-3	TRBJ2-3	.	TGTGCCAGCAGCTCCAGCGGGGGGGCCGGAGATACGCAGTATTTT	CASSSSGGAGDTQYF
TRBD1	TRBV29-1	TRBJ2-7	.	TGCAGCGTTGAAGGGGACAGGGGAAACGAGCAGTACTTC	CSVEGDRGNEQYF
TRBD1	TRBV5-4	TRBJ1-3	.	TGTGCCAGCAGCTTGGTGGGACAGGGTGCTGGAAACACCATATATTTT	CASSLVGQGAGNTIYF
TRBD1	TRBV25-1	TRBJ2-7	.	TGTGCCAGCAGTGAAAATACCGGGACAGGGAACTACGAGCAGTACTTC	CASSENTGTGNYEQYF
TRBD1	TRBV5-1	TRBJ1-2	few	TGCGCCAGCAGCTTGGACTGGACAGGGGGGAGTTCTTCGGATGGCTACACCTTC	CASSLDWTGGSSSDGYTF
.	TRBV7-2	TRBJ1-1	.	TGTGCCAGCAGCACCGGCGGGGGATACACTGAAGCTTTCTTT	CASSTGGGYTEAFF
TRBD1	TRBV10-3	TRBJ1-1	.	TGTGCCATCAGCCCACAGATGACAGGGATGAACACTGAAGCTTTCTTT	CAISPQMTGMNTEAFF
.	TRBV7-9	TRBJ2-1	.	TGTGCCAGCAGCTCACGGCGGCTGGAGGGCTCCTACAATGAGCAGTTCTTC	CASSSRRLEGSYNEQFF
TRBD1	TRBV19	TRBJ1-5	few	TGTGCCAGTTCGGACAGGGTGATTCAGCCCCAGCATTTT	CASSDRVIQPQHF
TRBD1	TRBV9	TRBJ2-7	few	TGTGCCAGCAGCGTAGCAGGGGGACAGGGTAACCACGAGCAGTACTTC	CASSVAGGQGNHEQYF
TRBD2	TRBV6-1	TRBJ2-2	.	TGTGCCAGCAGTGGACTAGCGGGGGGGCACGGGGAGCTGTTTTTT	CASSGLAGGHGELFF
TRBD2	TRBV7-2	TRBJ2-3	few	TGTGCCAGCAGCTTAGGAGGGACTAGCGGGGGATACCCCCCAGATACGCAGTATTTT	CASSLGGTSGGYPPDTQYF
.	TRBV6-5	TRBJ2-7	.	TGTGCCAGCAGCCAGTCCTACGAGCAGTACTTC	CASSQSYEQYF
TRBD2	TRBV18	TRBJ2-7	.	TGTGCCAGCTCACCACTGCCGAGGAGCGGGGTTGCCTACGAGCAGTACTTC	CASSPLPRSGVAYEQYF
.	TRBV7-2	TRBJ2-1	.	TGTGCCAGCAGCTCCACCAGATTAAGCTCCTACAATGAGCAGTTCTTC	CASSSTRLSSYNEQFF
.	TRBV7-3	TRBJ2-3	.	TGTGCCAGCAGCTTAGAGGTCGCAGATACGCAGTATTTT	CASSLEVADTQYF
.	TRBV28	TRBJ2-3	.	TGTGCCAGCAGTCCGCAGGGAAAGGGGGCAGATACGCAGTATTTT	CASSPQGKGADTQYF
TRBD1	TRBV6-4	TRBJ2-4	.	TGTGCCAGCAGTCGGGACAGGGGAAACATTCAGTACTTC	CASSRDRGNIQYF
TRBD1	TRBV6-5	TRBJ1-4	.	TGTGCCAGCCGTCTTGGGACAGGGCTTTATGAAAAACTGTTTTTT	CASRLGTGLYEKLFF
TRBD1	TRBV2	TRBJ2-7	.	TGTGCCAGCAGTGAATGGGGACAGGGCTCCTACGAGCAGTACTTC	CASSEWGQGSYEQYF
TRBD1	TRBV9	TRBJ1-4	.	TGTGCCAGCAGTCCACAGGGGTTCAATGAAAAACTGTTTTTT	CASSPQGFNEKLFF
TRBD2	TRBV19	TRBJ2-5	once	TGTGCCAGTACCCCCGGACTAGCGGAGCAAGAGACCCAGTACTTC	CASTPGLAEQETQYF
.	TRBV10-2	TRBJ2-1	.	TGCGCCAGCAGTGAGTCGAGGGGGGGGTCCTACAATGAGCAGTTCTTC	CASSESRGGSYNEQFF
TRBD2	TRBV6-1	TRBJ2-3	.	TGTGCCAGCAGTGGACTAGCGGGGGGGCCAGATACGCAGTATTTT	CASSGLAGGPDTQYF